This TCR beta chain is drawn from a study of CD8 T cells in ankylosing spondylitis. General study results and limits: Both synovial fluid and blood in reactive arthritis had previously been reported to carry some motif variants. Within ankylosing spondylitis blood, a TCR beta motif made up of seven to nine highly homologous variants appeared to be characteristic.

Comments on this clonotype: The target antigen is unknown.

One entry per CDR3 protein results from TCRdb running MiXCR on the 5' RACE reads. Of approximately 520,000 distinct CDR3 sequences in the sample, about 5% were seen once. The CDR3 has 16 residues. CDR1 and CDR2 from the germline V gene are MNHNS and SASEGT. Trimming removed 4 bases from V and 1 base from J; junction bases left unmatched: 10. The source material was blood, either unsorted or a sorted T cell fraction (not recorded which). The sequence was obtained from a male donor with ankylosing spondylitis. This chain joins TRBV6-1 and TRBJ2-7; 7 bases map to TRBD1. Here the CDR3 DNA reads TGTGCCAGCAGTGGCTTCGGGACAGATTGGTCCTACGAGCAGTACTTC. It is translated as CASSGFGTDWSYEQYF.